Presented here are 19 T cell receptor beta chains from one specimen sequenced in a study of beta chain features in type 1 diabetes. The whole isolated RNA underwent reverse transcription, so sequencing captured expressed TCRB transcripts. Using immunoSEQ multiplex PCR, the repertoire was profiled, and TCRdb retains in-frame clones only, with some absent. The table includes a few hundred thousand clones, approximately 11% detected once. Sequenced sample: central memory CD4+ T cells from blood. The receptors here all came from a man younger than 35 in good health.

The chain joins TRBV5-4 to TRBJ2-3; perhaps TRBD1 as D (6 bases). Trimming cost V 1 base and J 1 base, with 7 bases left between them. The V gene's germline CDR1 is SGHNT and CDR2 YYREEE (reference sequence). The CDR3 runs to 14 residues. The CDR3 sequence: CASSLWTGTDTQYF. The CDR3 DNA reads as TGTGCCAGCAGCTTGTGGACAGGCACAGATACGCAGTATTTT.

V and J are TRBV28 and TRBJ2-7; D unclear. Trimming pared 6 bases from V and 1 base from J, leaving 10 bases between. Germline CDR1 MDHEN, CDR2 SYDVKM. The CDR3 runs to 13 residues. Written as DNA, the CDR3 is TGTGCCAGCAGAATTCCCCATTCCTACGAGCAGTACTTC. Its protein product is CASRIPHSYEQYF.

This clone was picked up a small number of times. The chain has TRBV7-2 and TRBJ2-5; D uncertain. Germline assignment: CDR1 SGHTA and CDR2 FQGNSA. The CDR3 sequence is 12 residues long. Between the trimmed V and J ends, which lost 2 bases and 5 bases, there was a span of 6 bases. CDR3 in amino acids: CASSLIYETQYF. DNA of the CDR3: TGTGCCAGCAGCTTAATCTACGAGACCCAGTACTTC.

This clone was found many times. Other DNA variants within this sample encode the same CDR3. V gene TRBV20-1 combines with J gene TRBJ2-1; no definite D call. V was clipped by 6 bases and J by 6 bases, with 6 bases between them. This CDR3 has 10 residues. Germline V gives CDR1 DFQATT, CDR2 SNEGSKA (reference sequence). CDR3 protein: CSALSNEQFF. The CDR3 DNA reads TGCAGTGCCCTTTCCAATGAGCAGTTCTTC.

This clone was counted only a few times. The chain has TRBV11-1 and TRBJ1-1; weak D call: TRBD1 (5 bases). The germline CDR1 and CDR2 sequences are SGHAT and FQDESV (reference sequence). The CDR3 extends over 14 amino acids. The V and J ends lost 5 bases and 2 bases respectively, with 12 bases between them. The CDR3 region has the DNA TGTGCCAGCAGCCAGGGCGGGGATAACACTGAAGCTTTCTTT. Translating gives CASSQGGDNTEAFF.

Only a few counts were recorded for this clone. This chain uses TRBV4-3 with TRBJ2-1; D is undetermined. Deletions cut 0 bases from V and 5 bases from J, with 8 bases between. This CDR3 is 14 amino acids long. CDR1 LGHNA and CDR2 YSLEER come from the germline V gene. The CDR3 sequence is CASSQDGLHNEQFF. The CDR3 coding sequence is TGCGCCAGCAGCCAAGATGGTCTTCACAATGAGCAGTTCTTC.

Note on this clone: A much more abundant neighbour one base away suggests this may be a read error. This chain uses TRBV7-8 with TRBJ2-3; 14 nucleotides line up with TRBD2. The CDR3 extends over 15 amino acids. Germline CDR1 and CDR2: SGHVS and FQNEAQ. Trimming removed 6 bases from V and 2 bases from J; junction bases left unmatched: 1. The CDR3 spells CASRGLAGDTDTQYF. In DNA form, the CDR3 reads TGTGCCAGCAGGGGACTAGCGGGAGACACAGATACGCAGTATTTT.

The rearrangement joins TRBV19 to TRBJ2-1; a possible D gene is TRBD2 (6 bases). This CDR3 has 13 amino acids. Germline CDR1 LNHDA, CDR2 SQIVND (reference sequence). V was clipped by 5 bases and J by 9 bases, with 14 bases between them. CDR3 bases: TGTGCCAGTAGTCTGACGGGACTCCCTGAGCAGTTCTTC. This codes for CASSLTGLPEQFF.

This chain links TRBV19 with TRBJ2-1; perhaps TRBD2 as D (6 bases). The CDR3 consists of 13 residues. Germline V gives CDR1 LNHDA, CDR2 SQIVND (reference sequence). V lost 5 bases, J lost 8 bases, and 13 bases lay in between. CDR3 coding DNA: TGTGCCAGTAGTTTCAAGGACTATCATGAGCAGTTCTTC. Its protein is CASSFKDYHEQFF.

The CDR3: CSGTSGFRGETQYF. The CDR3 coding sequence is TGCAGCGGAACTAGCGGGTTCCGGGGGGAGACCCAGTACTTC. J is TRBJ2-5 and V is TRBV29-1, with 9 bases identical to TRBD2. This CDR3 has 14 amino acids. V dropped 7 bases and J dropped 5; count of bases not matched to a gene: 11. CDR1 is SQVTM and CDR2 is ANQGSEA in the germline V gene.

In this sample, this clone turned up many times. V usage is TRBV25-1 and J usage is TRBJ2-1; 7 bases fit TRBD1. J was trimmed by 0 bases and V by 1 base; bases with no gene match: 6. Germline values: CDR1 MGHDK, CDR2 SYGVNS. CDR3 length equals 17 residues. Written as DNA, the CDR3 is TGTGCCAGCAGTGAATCGGCCAGGGGGAGCTCCTACAATGAGCAGTTCTTC. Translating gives CASSESARGSSYNEQFF.

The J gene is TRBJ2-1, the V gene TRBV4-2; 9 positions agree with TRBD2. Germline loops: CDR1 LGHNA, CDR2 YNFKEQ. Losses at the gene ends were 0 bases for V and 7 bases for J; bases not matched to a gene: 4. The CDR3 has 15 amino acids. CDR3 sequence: CASSQDRLAGNEQFF. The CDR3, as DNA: TGTGCCAGCAGCCAAGATAGGCTAGCGGGAAATGAGCAGTTCTTC.

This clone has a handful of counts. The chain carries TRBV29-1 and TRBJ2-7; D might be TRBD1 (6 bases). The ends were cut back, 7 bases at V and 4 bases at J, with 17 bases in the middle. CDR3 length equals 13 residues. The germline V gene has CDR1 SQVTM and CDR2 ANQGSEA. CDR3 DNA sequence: TGCAGCGCCACCCCGGACAGTGGTTACGAGCAGTACTTC. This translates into CSATPDSGYEQYF.

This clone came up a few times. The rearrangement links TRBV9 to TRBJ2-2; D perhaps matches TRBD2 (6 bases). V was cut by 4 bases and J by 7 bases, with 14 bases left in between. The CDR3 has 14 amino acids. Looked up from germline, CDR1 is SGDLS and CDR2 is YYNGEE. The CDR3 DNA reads TGTGCCAGCAGCCCTCAGGGACTCCACGGGGAGCTGTTTTTT. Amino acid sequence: CASSPQGLHGELFF.

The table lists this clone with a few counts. DNA of the CDR3: TGTGCCAGCAGCCCCGTTTTTGGGGCCAACGTCCTGACTTTC. As protein: CASSPVFGANVLTF. The V call is TRBV5-4, the J call TRBJ2-6; D ambiguous. The CDR3 is 14 residues long. Trimming shortened V by 4 bases and J by 3 bases, and 8 bases separated the two germline ends. Looked up from germline, CDR1 is SGHNT and CDR2 is YYREEE (reference sequence).

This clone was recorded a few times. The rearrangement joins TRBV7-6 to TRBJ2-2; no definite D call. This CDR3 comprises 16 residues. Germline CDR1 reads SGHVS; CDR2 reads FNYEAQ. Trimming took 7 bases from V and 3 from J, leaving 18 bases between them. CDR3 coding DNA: TGTGCCAGCAACTTCGCATACGGATCGGACACCGGGGAGCTGTTTTTT. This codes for CASNFAYGSDTGELFF.

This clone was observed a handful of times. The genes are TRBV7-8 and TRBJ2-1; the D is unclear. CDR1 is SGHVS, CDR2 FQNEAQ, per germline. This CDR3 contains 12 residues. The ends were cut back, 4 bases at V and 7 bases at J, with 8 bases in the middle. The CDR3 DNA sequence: TGTGCCAGCAGCTCCTATGATAATGAGCAGTTCTTC. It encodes CASSSYDNEQFF.

The CDR3 DNA reads as TGCGCCAGCAGCCCGTCACCTCGGACAGGGGGGGACGAGCAGTACTTC. Its translation: CASSPSPRTGGDEQYF. The chain couples TRBV4-1 to TRBJ2-7, with 10 bases lining up with TRBD1. The CDR3 consists of 16 residues. CDR1 is MGHRA, CDR2 YSYEKL, per germline. The trim removed 4 bases at V and 5 bases at J, leaving 11 bases unmatched.

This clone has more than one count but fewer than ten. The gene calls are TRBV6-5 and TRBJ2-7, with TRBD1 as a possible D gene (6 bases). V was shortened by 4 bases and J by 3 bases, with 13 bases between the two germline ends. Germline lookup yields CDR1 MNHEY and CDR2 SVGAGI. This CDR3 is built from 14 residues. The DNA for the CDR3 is TGTGCCAGCAGTTTCATTGGCAGGGGCTACGAGCAGTACTTC. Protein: CASSFIGRGYEQYF.